This T cell receptor beta chain was obtained from a study of breast tumors, draining lymph nodes, adjacent tissues. A single record per CDR3 protein comes from TCRdb applying MiXCR to the multiplex PCR reads. The table records around 43,000 distinct CDR3 sequences, roughly 23% of them present only once. Germline V CDR1 and CDR2: MDHEN, SYDVKM. CDR3 length: 13 amino acids. Study results and limitations: The lymph node origin of tumor T cells was framed as consistent with a hypothesis, not demonstrated.

This clonotype has only a few counts. Its target is not known. The junction does not match germline at one end; this may be a read error. Sequencing was carried out using breast tumor tissue. This clonotype originated in a female donor with breast cancer. Some clones in this sample may be carry-over from other donors' samples. The chain couples TRBV28 to TRBJ2-7; TRBD2 agrees at 7 bases. The CDR3 loop reads CASREGYPYEQYF. The CDR3 nucleotides read TGTGCGAGCAGGGAGGGCTACCCCTACGAGCAGTACTTC.